This T cell receptor beta chain was observed in a study of shared clonotypes between healthy human individuals. Across the study: Each donor had three CD4 naive, three CD4 memory, two CD8 naive and one CD8 memory plate. Findings and limits, study-wide: Naive CD4 clonotypes overlapped across several donors at about 5.3%.

Sequencing was performed with immunoSEQ multiplex PCR; in TCRdb, only in-frame clones are kept and a portion is missing. The table lists 170,000 or so clones, approximately 61% of them singletons. CDR1 and CDR2 (germline): SGDLS, YYNGEE. This CDR3 comprises 13 residues. V gave up 4 bases and J gave up 10 bases, with 17 bases separating them. Concerning this clone: Its cognate antigen is unknown.

The donor cohort consisted entirely of Caucasian adults residing in Nashville, Tennessee. The CD4+ fraction was divided into a CD45RA+ naive subset and a CD45RA-negative memory subset. The source of this sequence is a man aged 25-40 years in good health. Sequenced input: memory CD4+ T cells sorted from blood. Subset reported: CD45RA-negative fraction. The chain links TRBV9 to TRBJ1-1; perhaps TRBD1 as D (5 bases). The CDR3, as DNA: TGTGCCAGCAGCCTAGGGGCGGTGTCGGGAGCTTTCTTT. This sequence encodes CASSLGAVSGAFF.